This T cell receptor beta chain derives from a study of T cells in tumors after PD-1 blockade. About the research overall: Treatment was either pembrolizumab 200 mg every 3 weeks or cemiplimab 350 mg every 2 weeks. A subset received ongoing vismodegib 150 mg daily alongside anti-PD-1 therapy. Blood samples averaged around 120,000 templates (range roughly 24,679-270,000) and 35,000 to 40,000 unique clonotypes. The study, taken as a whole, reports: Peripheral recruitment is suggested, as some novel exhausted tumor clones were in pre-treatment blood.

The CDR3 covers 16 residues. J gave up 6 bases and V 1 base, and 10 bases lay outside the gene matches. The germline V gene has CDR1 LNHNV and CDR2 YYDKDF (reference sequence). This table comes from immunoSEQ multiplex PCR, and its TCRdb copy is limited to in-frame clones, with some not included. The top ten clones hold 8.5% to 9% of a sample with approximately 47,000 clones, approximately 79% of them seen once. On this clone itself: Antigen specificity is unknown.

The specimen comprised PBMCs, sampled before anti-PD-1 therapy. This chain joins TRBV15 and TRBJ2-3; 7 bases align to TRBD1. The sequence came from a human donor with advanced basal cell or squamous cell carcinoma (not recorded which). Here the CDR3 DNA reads TGTGCCACCAGCAGAGGAACAGGGGTCCGCCCGGATACGCAGTATTTT. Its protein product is CATSRGTGVRPDTQYF. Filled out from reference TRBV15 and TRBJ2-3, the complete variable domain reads DAMVIQNPRYQVTQFGKPVTLSCSQTLNHNVMYWYQQKSSQAPKLLFHYYDKDFNNEADTPDNFQSRRPNTSFCFLDIRSPGLGDTAMYLCATSRGTGVRPDTQYFGPGTRLTVL.